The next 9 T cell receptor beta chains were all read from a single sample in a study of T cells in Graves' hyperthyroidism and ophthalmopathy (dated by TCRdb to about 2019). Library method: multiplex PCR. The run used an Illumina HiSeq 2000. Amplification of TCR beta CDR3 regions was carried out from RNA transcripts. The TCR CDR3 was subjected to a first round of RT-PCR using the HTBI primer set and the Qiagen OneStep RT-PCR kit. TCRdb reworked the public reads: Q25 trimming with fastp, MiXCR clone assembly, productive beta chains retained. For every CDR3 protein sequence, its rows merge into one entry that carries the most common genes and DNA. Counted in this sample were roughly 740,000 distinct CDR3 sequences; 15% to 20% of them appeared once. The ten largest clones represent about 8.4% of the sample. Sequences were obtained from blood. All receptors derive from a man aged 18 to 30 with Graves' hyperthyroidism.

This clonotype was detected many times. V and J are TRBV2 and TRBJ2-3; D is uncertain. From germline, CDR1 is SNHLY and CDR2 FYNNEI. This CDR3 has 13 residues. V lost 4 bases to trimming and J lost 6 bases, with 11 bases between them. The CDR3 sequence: CASSGDLHDTQYF. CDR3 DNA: TGTGCCAGCAGTGGAGATCTACATGATACGCAGTATTTT.

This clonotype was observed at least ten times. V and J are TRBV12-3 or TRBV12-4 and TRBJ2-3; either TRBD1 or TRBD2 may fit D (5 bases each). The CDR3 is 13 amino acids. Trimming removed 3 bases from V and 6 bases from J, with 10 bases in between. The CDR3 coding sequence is TGTGCCAGCAGTTTTGGGGGAGCGGATACGCAGTATTTT. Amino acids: CASSFGGADTQYF.

The CDR3, as DNA: TGTGCCAGCAGCCGACTAGCGGGAGCGAATGAGCAGTTCTTC. The encoded protein is CASSRLAGANEQFF. The chain combines TRBV7-3 with TRBJ2-1, with TRBD2 matching 12 bases. The J segment lost 7 bases and the V segment lost 5 bases, leaving 3 bases of the junction unmatched. This CDR3 has 14 amino acids. The germline gives CDR1 SGHTA, CDR2 FQGTGA.

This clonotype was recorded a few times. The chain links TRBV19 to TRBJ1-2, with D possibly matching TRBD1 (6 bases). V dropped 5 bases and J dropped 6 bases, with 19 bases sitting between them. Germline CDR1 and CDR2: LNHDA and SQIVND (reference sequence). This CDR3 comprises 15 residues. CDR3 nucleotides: TGTGCCAGTAGTCGCTCCGGGACAATGAAAGATGGCTACACCTTC. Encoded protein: CASSRSGTMKDGYTF.

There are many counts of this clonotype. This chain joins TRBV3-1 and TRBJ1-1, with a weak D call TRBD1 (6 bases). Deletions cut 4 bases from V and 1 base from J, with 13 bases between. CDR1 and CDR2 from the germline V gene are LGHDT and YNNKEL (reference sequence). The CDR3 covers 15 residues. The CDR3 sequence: CASSPREGQNTEAFF. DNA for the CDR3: TGTGCCAGCAGCCCCCGCGAGGGACAGAACACTGAAGCTTTCTTT.

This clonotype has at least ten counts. The CDR3 DNA reads TGTGCCAGCAGCTTACTAGCGACCACAGATACGCAGTATTTT. This translates into CASSLLATTDTQYF. The rearrangement uses TRBV5-5 and TRBJ2-3; 7 nucleotides line up with TRBD2. CDR1 and CDR2 from the germline V gene are SGHKS and YYEKEE (reference sequence). There are 14 residues in the CDR3. V lost 2 bases and J lost 2; bases outside the gene matches: 2.

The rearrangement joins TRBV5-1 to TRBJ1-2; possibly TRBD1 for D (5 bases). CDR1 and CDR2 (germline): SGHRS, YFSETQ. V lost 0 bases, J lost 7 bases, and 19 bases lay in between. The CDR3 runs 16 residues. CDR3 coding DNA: TGCGCCAGCAGCTTGGATCGGGTTGAAACCGGGGGTGGCTACACCTTC. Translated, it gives CASSLDRVETGGGYTF.

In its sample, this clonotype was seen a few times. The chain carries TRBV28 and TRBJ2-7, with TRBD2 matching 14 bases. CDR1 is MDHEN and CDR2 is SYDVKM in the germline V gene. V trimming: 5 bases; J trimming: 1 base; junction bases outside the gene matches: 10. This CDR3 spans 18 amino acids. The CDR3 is CASSPTGLAGGGSYEQYF. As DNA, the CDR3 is TGTGCCAGCAGTCCCACTGGACTAGCGGGAGGTGGGTCCTACGAGCAGTACTTC.

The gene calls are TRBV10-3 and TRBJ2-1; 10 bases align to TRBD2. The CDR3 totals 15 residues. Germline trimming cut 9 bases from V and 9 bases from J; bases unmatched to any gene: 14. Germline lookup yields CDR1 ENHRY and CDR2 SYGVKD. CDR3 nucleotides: TGTGCCATTCGGACTAGCGGAGACCCTTTTAGTGAGCAGTTCTTC. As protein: CAIRTSGDPFSEQFF.